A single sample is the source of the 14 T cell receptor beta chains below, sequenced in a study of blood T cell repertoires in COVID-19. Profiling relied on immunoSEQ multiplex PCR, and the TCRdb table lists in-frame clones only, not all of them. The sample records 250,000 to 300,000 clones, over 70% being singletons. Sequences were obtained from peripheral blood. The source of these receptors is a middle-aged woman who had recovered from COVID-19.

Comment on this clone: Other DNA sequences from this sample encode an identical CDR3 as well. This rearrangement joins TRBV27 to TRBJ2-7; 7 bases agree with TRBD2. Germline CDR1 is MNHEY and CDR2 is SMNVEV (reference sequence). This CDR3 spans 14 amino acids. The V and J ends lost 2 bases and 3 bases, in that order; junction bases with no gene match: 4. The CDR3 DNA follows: TGTGCCAGCAGTTTAGTGGGGGGGTACTACGAGCAGTACTTC. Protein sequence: CASSLVGGYYEQYF.

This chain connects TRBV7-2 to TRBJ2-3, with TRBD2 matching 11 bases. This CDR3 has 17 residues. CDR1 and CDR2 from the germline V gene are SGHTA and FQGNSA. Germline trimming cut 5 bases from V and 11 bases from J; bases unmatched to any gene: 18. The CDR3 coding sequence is TGTGCCAGCAGCCGCACCCGGGTAGCGGGGGGGCCAGTGGTGCAGTATTTT. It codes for CASSRTRVAGGPVVQYF.

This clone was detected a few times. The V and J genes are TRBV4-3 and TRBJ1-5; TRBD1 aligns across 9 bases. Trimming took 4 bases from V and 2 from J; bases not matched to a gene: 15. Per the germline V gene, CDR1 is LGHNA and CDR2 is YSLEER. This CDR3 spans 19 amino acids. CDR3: CASSPNPPGQGNGNQPQHF. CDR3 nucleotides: TGCGCCAGCAGCCCCAATCCGCCGGGACAGGGAAACGGCAATCAGCCCCAGCATTTT.

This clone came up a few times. CDR3 nucleotides: TGTGCCAGCAGCCAGGCTGGACAGTTCCCCGGCTACACCTTC. This sequence encodes CASSQAGQFPGYTF. The genes are TRBV3-1 (or the pseudogene TRBV3-2) and TRBJ1-2; possible D gene TRBD1, 6 bases. With 3 bases removed from V and 8 bases from J, the gap between germline ends came to 16 bases. The CDR3 runs to 14 residues. Germline V gene sequence: CDR1 LGHDT, CDR2 YNNKEL (reference sequence).

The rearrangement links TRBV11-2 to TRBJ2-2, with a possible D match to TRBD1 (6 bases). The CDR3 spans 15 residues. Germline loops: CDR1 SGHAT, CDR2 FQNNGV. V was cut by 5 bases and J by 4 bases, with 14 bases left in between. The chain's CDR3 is CASSQTGLSTGELFF. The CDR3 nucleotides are TGTGCCAGCAGCCAAACAGGGTTAAGCACCGGGGAGCTGTTTTTT.

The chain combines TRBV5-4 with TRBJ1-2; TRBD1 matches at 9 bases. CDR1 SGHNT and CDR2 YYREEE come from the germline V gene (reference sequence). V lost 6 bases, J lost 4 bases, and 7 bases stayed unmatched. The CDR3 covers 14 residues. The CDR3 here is CASTWTGASYGYTF. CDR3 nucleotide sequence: TGTGCCAGCACATGGACAGGGGCTAGCTATGGCTACACCTTC.

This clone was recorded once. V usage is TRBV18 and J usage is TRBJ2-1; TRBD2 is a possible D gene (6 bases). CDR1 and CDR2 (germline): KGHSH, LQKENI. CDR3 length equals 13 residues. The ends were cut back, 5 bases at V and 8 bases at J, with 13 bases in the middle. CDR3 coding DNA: TGTGCCAGCTCATCACTAGCTGAGGATGAGCAGTTCTTC. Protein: CASSSLAEDEQFF.

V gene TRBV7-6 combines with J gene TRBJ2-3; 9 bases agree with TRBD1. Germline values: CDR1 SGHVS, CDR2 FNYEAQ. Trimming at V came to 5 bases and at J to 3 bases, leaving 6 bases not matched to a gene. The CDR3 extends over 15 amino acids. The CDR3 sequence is CASSLWTGATDTQYF. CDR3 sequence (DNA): TGTGCCAGCAGCCTCTGGACAGGGGCAACAGATACGCAGTATTTT. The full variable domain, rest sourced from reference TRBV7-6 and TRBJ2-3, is GAGVSQSPRYKVTKRGQDVALRCDPISGHVSLYWYRQALGQGPEFLTYFNYEAQQDKSGLPNDRFSAERPEGSISTLTIQRTEQRDSAMYRCASSLWTGATDTQYFGPGTRLTVL.

This CDR3 is CASSLDGISYEQYF. Here the CDR3 DNA reads TGTGCCAGCAGCCTAGACGGAATCTCCTACGAGCAGTACTTC. The genes are TRBV6-5 and TRBJ2-7; no clear D. Germline V gene data show CDR1 as MNHEY and CDR2 as SVGAGI. Between the trimmed V and J ends, which lost 6 bases and 0 bases, there was a span of 12 bases. This CDR3 has 14 residues.

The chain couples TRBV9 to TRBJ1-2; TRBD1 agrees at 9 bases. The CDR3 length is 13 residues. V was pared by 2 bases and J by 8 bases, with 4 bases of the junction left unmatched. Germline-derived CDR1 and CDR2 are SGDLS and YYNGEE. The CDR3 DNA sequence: TGTGCCAGCAGCGTTGGGGACAGGGTCGGCTACACCTTC. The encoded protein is CASSVGDRVGYTF. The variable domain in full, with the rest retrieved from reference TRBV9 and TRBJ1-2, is DSGVTQTPKHLITATGQRVTLRCSPRSGDLSVYWYQQSLDQGLQFLIQYYNGEERAKGNILERFSAQQFPDLHSELNLSSLELGDSALYFCASSVGDRVGYTFGSGTRLTVV.

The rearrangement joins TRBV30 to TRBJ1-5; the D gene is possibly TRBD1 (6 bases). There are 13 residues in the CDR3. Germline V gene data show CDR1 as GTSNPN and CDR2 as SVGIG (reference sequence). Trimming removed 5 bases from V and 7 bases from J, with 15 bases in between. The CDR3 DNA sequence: TGTGCCTGGGGACAACAGGGAGAACAGCCCCAGCATTTT. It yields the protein CAWGQQGEQPQHF.

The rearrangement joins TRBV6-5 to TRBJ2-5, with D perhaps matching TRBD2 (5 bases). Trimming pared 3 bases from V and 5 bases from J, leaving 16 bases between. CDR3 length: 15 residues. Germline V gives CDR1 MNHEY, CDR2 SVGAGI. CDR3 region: CASSYKAALRETQYF. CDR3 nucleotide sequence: TGTGCCAGCAGTTATAAAGCGGCTCTAAGGGAGACCCAGTACTTC.

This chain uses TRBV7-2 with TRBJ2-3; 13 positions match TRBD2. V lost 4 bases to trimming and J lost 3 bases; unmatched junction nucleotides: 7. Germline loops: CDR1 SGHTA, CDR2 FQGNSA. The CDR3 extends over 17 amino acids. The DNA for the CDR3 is TGTGCCAGCAGCTACCTTTTGACTAGCGGGGGGACAGATACGCAGTATTTT. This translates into CASSYLLTSGGTDTQYF.

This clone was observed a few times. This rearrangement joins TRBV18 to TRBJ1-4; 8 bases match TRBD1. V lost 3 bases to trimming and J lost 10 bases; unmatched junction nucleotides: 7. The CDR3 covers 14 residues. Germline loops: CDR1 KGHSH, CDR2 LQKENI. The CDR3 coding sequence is TGTGCCAGCTCACCTGGGGACAGGCTGGGAAAACTGTTTTTT. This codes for CASSPGDRLGKLFF. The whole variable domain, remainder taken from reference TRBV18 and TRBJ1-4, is NAGVMQNPRHLVRRRGQEARLRCSPMKGHSHVYWYRQLPEEGLKFMVYLQKENIIDESGMPKERFSAEFPKEGPSILRIQQVVRGDSAAYFCASSPGDRLGKLFFGSGTQLSVL.